These 4 T cell receptor beta chains were sequenced from one sample in a study of beta chain features in type 1 diabetes (dated by TCRdb to the late 2010s). Overall results and qualifications from the work: In all four CD4+ subsets, TCRB CDR3 length was moderately but significantly shorter in type 1 diabetes patients.

The antigens of these receptors remain unknown. Library generation was performed with the immunoSEQ multiplex PCR assay. The entire amount of isolated RNA was reverse transcribed using the High Capacity cDNA Reverse Transcription Kit, so the sequenced TCRB transcripts were expressed ones. This immuneACCESS table, as held by TCRdb, lists in-frame sequences with V and J called but not all clones. Of the missing ones, under half trace to an unresolved V gene in checked studies; the others have no known cause. The sample records 150,000 to 200,000 clones, approximately 62% of which are singletons. Approximately 0.089% of the sample rests with the top ten. Sequencing was performed on naive CD4+ T cells from blood. Reading the label with the study, this specimen's cell subset or site is: true naive CD4+ T cells. Source of these receptors: a man younger than 40 with type 1 diabetes.

The V gene is TRBV5-1, the J gene TRBJ2-3; 11 bases agree with TRBD1. Trimming cost V 0 bases and J 6 bases; bases outside gene matches: 0. The CDR3 is 14 residues long. The germline V gene has CDR1 SGHRS and CDR2 YFSETQ. As DNA, the CDR3 is TGCGCCAGCAGCTTGGGGACAGGGGGCGATACGCAGTATTTT. The encoded protein is CASSLGTGGDTQYF.

The chain carries TRBV7-2 and TRBJ2-1; D is unclear. The germline V gene has CDR1 SGHTA and CDR2 FQGNSA. CDR3 length: 11 residues. V shed 5 bases and J shed 7 bases, with 6 bases lying between them. CDR3 nucleotides: TGTGCCAGCAGCCCAGGTAATGAGCAGTTCTTC. It yields the protein CASSPGNEQFF.

The rearrangement links TRBV19 to TRBJ2-3, with D hard to call. V was trimmed by 7 bases and J by 4 bases, leaving 15 bases between them. The germline V gene encodes CDR1 LNHDA and CDR2 SQIVND (reference sequence). CDR3 length: 14 residues. CDR3 in amino acids: CASIPDVGADTQYF. DNA of the CDR3: TGTGCCAGTATCCCGGATGTGGGTGCAGATACGCAGTATTTT.

The V gene is TRBV10-3, the J gene TRBJ2-1; no clear D. Trimming took off 2 bases at V and 8 bases at J, with 7 bases between the two ends. CDR1 is ENHRY and CDR2 is SYGVKD in the germline V gene. The length of the CDR3 is 12 residues. The CDR3 bases are TGTGCCATCAGTGAGGGGATGGATGAGCAGTTCTTC. It encodes CAISEGMDEQFF.